One T cell receptor beta chain is described in this entry. This sample is drawn from a study of identical twins. Germline CDR1 is LNHDA and CDR2 is SQIVND (reference sequence). This CDR3 region has 15 residues. The V and J ends lost 5 bases and 3 bases, in that order; junction bases with no gene match: 8. MiXCR, applied by TCRdb to the 5' RACE reads, yields one record per CDR3 protein. The top ten hold under 15% of the sample, which has about 720,000 distinct CDR3 sequences, 15% to 20% seen once. These data were also reused for a study on T cells expressing NK-cell markers. That study adds: Evidence did not settle whether expanded NKG2C+ T cell clones targeted HCMV.

The source of this sequence is a woman aged 18-29 years in good health. This rearrangement joins TRBV19 to TRBJ2-7; 9 bases align to TRBD1. The material sequenced was PBMCs. CDR3 protein: CASSPKGQGIYEQYF. In DNA, the CDR3 is TGTGCCAGTAGTCCTAAGGGACAGGGAATCTACGAGCAGTACTTC. The full variable domain, its missing parts supplied by reference TRBV19 and TRBJ2-7, is DGGITQSPKYLFRKEGQNVTLSCEQNLNHDAMYWYRQDPGQGLRLIYYSQIVNDFQKGDIAEGYSVSREKKESFPLTVTSAQKNPTAFYLCASSPKGQGIYEQYFGPGTRLTVT.